This section outlines one TCR beta chain sequence together with its context. V gave up 5 bases and J gave up 5 bases; unmatched junction bases: 11. This CDR3 comprises 16 residues. Germline loops: CDR1 SNHLY, CDR2 FYNNEI. The sample is drawn from a study of T-cell reconstitution after alpha-beta-depleted transplantation in children. Unique molecular identifiers were built into the TCRbeta library. In TCRdb, the PCR reads were re-called with MiXCR into one record per CDR3 protein. The sample carries about 400,000 distinct CDR3 sequences, roughly 20% recorded once. J is TRBJ2-5 and V is TRBV2; 10 bases are shared with TRBD1. The clonotype comes from a human donor who donated a stem cell graft to a child with acute myeloid leukemia. Here the sequenced sample was PBMCs from the stem cell graft donor, taken from the stem cell graft. The CDR3 is CASSIEGQGNWETQYF. CDR3 in DNA: TGTGCCAGCAGTATCGAGGGACAGGGGAATTGGGAGACCCAGTACTTC.